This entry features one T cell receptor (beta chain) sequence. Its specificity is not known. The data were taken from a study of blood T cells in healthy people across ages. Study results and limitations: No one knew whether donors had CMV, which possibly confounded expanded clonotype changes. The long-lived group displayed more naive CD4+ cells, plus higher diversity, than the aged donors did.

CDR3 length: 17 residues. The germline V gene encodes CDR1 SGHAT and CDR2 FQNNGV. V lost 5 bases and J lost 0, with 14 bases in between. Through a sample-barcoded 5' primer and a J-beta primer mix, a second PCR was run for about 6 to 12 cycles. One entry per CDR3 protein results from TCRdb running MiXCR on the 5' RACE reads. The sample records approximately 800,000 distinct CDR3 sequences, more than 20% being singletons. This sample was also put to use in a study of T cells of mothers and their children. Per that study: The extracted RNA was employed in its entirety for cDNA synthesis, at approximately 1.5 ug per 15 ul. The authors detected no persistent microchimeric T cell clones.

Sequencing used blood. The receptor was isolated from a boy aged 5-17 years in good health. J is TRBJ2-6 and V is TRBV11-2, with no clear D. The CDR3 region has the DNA TGTGCCAGCAGCCCTGAGACACTACTCTCTGGGGCCAACGTCCTGACTTTC. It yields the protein CASSPETLLSGANVLTF.